This TCR beta chain was recorded in a study of T cell repertoires in cytomegalovirus infection. Across the study: The public TCR beta signatures pointed to both CMV infection and matching HLA type. Whole-study results and caveats: Individuals carrying CMV plus the relevant HLA were identified by cumulative frequency of public TCR beta families. Across the ex vivo response, the dominant clonotypes were HLA-C-restricted CMV-specific TCR beta clonotypes.

V was cut by 0 bases and J by 2 bases, with 11 bases left in between. This CDR3 comprises 15 residues. Germline V gene sequence: CDR1 MNHEY, CDR2 SVGEGT. In TCRdb, the reads were re-called with MiXCR into one record per CDR3 protein. The sample contains about 150,000 distinct CDR3 sequences, around 32% of which appear only once. Concerning this clonotype: Its cognate antigen is unknown.

This chain connects TRBV6-2 or TRBV6-3 to TRBJ2-7; maybe TRBD2 (7 bases). The source of this sequence is a human donor in good health (CMV status not recorded). Some clones in this sample may be carry-over from other donors' samples. The source was CD8+ T cells from cultured PBMCs, collected from culture after CMV antigen stimulation. The CDR3, as DNA: TGTGCCAGCAGTTACTCGTCGGGGGGCCCCTACGAGCAGTACTTC. Translated: CASSYSSGGPYEQYF.